This TCR beta chain was identified in a study of CD8 T cells in ankylosing spondylitis. Whole-study results and caveats: Past research had described some motif variants in reactive arthritis synovial fluid and blood. Ankylosing spondylitis blood appeared to be characterized by a TCR beta motif of several highly homologous variants. The clones that were linked to disease were reported to be significantly enriched in matched synovial fluid samples from ankylosing spondylitis patients. Disease-linked clones displayed a CD8+ phenotype and appeared relatively rarely in peripheral blood.

Trimming removed 1 base at V and 10 bases at J, with 12 bases between. The CDR3 extends over 14 amino acids. Looked up from germline, CDR1 is SGHRS and CDR2 is YFSETQ. This clonotype was seen repeatedly, ten times or more. Its matching antigen is unknown. Quantitative molecular-barcoded 5'-RACE generated the TCR beta libraries. In TCRdb, the 5' RACE reads were re-called with MiXCR into one record per CDR3 protein. The table records around 490,000 distinct CDR3 sequences, less than 6% of them present only once. This TCR was recovered from a male donor with ankylosing spondylitis. The chain links TRBV5-1 to TRBJ1-6; D gene unclear. Specimen: blood, either unsorted or a sorted T cell fraction (not recorded which). The CDR3 is CASSLRGIASPLHF. In DNA, the CDR3 is TGCGCCAGCAGCTTGCGAGGGATAGCATCACCCCTCCACTTT.